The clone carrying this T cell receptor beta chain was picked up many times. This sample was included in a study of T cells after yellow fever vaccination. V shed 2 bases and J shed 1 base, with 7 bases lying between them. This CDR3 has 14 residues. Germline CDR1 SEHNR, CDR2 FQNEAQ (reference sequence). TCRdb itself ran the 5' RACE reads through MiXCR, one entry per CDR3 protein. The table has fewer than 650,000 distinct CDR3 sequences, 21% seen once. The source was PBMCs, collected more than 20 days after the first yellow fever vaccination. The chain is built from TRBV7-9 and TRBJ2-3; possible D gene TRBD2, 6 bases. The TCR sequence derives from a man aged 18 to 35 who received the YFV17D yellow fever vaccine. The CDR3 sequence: CASSLPGGTDTQYF. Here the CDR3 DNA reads TGTGCCAGCAGCTTACCGGGGGGCACAGATACGCAGTATTTT.